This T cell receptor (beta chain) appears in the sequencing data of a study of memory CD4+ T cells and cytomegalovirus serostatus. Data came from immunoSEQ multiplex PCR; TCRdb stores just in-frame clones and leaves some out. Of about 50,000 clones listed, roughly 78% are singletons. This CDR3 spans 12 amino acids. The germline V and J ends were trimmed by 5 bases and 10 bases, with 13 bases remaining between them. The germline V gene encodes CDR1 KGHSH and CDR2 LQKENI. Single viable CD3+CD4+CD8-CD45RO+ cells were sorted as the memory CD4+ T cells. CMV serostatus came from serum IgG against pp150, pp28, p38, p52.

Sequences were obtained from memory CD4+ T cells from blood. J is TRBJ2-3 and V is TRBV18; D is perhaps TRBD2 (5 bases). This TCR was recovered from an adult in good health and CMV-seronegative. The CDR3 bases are TGTGCCAGCTCAAAGTATAGCGAAGCGCAGTATTTT. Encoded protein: CASSKYSEAQYF.